This T cell receptor beta chain was obtained from a study of T cell responses to AZD1222 COVID-19 vaccine. Libraries were prepared by immunoSEQ multiplex PCR; TCRdb keeps only in-frame clonotypes and omits some of them. The sample consists of some 100,000 clones, approximately 84% of them appearing once. Concerning this clone: Its target is not known.

V dropped 5 bases and J dropped 2; count of bases not matched to a gene: 10. This CDR3 spans 16 amino acids. The germline gives CDR1 ENHRY, CDR2 SYGVKD. Study results and limitations: Only a handful of AZD1222 recipients, about six in all, had baseline seropositivity. Possibly, clonal diversity was underestimated; donors were largely white British and included more females.

This sequence joins TRBV10-3 and TRBJ1-2, with 8 nucleotides matching TRBD1. The sample was peripheral blood, taken on day 0 of AZD1222 vaccination. The sequence came from an adult in good health. The CDR3 DNA reads as TGTGCCATCAGTAAACAACCGGGACAGGAAAACTATGGCTACACCTTC. It encodes CAISKQPGQENYGYTF.